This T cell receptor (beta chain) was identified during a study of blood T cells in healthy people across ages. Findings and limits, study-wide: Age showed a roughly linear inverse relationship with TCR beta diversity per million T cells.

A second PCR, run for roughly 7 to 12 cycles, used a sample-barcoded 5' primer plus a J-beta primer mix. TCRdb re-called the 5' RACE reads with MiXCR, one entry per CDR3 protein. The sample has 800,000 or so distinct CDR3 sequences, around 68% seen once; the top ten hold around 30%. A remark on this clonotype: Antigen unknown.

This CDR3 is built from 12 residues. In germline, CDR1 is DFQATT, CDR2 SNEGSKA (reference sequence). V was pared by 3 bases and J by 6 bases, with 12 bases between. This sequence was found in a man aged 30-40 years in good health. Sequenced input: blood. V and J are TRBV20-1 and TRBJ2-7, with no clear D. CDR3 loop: CSASNSDLEQYF. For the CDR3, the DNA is TGCAGTGCTAGTAACAGCGACCTCGAGCAGTACTTC.